Listed here are 2 T cell receptor beta chains from one sample, sequenced in a study of T cells in Graves' hyperthyroidism and ophthalmopathy. Amplification yielded TCR beta CDR3 regions, with RNA transcripts as the source. When the TCR CDR3 underwent first-round RT-PCR, the HTBI primer set was used. Each CDR3 protein is one row after TCRdb ran MiXCR on the multiplex PCR reads. The repertoire holds approximately 400,000 distinct CDR3 sequences, 13% to 15% seen once, with around 19% in the top ten. Sequences were obtained from blood. Source of these receptors: a woman under 40 with Graves' ophthalmopathy.

V is TRBV4-1 and J is TRBJ2-7; TRBD1 might be the D (8 bases). V dropped 4 bases and J dropped 4 bases, with 20 bases sitting between them. Per germline, CDR1 MGHRA and CDR2 YSYEKL. The CDR3 contains 16 residues. The CDR3 bases are TGCGCCAGCAGCCGCCTCGGACAGGGAGGGATTTACGAGCAGTACTTC. It specifies CASSRLGQGGIYEQYF.

This clonotype appeared many times. V is TRBV12-3 or TRBV12-4 and J is TRBJ1-1; no clear D gene. V was clipped by 1 base and J by 4 bases, with 7 bases between them. This CDR3 has 13 amino acids. CDR3 sequence: CASSLGVATEAFF. As DNA, the CDR3 is TGTGCCAGCAGTTTAGGGGTGGCCACTGAAGCTTTCTTT.